This T cell receptor beta chain comes out of a study of response to subunit inactivated influenza vaccine. The study, taken as a whole, reports: The authors offered the suggestion that each seasonal influenza vaccination recruits few new T cells.

TCRdb analysed the RT-PCR reads with MiXCR anew, one entry per CDR3 protein. The sample includes over 650,000 distinct CDR3 sequences, 15% to 20% of them seen just once. Germline CDR1 and CDR2: SGHDT and YYEEEE. Trimming stripped 4 bases from V and 3 bases from J, with 11 bases between. This CDR3 is 13 amino acids long. This clonotype was seen a few times. The antigen is undetermined. This TCR was sampled from a man in his fifties who received an inactivated influenza vaccine. The sample in question was PBMCs from blood, obtained about 5 days after vaccination. The gene calls are TRBV5-6 and TRBJ2-7, with a weak D call TRBD1 (6 bases). The CDR3 bases are TGTGCCAGCAGCGTCTTGGACAGCTACGAGCAGTACTTC. It specifies CASSVLDSYEQYF.